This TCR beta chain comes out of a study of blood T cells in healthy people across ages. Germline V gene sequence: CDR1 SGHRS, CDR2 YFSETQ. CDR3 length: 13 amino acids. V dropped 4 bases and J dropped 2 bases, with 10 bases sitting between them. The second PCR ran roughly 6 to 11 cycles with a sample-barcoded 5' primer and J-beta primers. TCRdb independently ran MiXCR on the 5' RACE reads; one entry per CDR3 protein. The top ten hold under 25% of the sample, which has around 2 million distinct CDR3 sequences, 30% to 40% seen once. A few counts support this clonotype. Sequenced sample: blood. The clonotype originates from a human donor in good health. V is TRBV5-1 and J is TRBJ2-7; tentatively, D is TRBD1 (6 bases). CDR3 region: CASSIGQTYEQYF. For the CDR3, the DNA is TGCGCCAGCAGCATAGGACAGACCTACGAGCAGTACTTC.